The entry below gives a single T cell receptor (beta chain) sequence along with its context. Everyone who took part was roughly 18 to 90 years old, and they came from 20 to 25 US areas. Cohort placement rested on clinical history that participants reported themselves. Profiled with immunoSEQ multiplex PCR; TCRdb holds only in-frame clones, not every one. The sample records 350,000 to 400,000 clones, more than 75% being singletons. The germline V gene has CDR1 MNHEY and CDR2 SVGAGI. V gave up 6 bases and J gave up 8 bases, with 20 bases separating them. This CDR3 has 15 amino acids. The data belong to a study of blood T cell repertoires in COVID-19. Whole-study context: The samples span acute and convalescent COVID-19 from the United States, Italy and Spain.

The clonotype was recovered from a woman aged 18-29 years who had recovered from COVID-19. Sequencing was carried out using PBMCs or T cells enriched from blood (not recorded which). The chain is built from TRBV6-5 and TRBJ2-1, with D possibly TRBD2 on 6 matching bases. The CDR3 DNA is TGTGCCAGCAGCCCACCGGGACTGTCGATGTATGAGCAGTTCTTC. The encoded protein is CASSPPGLSMYEQFF.